The entry below describes one T cell receptor (beta chain). The sample comes from a study of blood T cell repertoires in COVID-19. About the study: Samples taken during acute and convalescent COVID-19 were collected in the United States, Italy and Spain. PBMCs, B-cell-depleted T cells, or T cells provided the cDNA or gDNA that made up the material.

The CDR3 spans 15 residues. V dropped 1 base and J dropped 0 bases, with 10 bases sitting between them. Germline CDR1 MDHEN, CDR2 SYDVKM. In the source study's methods: Amplification of reference gene primers was used by the study to estimate nucleated cell counts. TCRdb's copy holds only in-frame clones and misses some; the assay was immunoSEQ multiplex PCR. The V and J calls and the clone size are those of that table, but D and trimming were determined from the DNA. The table shows approximately 74,000 clones, with 88% occurring only once. This chain links TRBV28 with TRBJ2-7; weak D call: TRBD2 (6 bases). The receptor was derived from an elderly woman with active or convalescent COVID-19. The sample comprised peripheral blood. The CDR3: CASSLLAASSYEQYF. Written as DNA, the CDR3 is TGTGCCAGCAGTTTATTAGCGGCCTCCTCCTACGAGCAGTACTTC.